This T cell receptor (beta chain) derives from a study of T cells in localized non-small cell lung cancer. Whole-study findings and limits: A raised T cell density in blood coincided with lengthier overall survival. The study sequenced only one region of the tumor. As a result, intratumor heterogeneity could not be excluded and remains possible. For the top 100 tumor clones, a median about 50 also appeared in adjacent lung.

As regards this clone: Its antigen is currently unknown.

The uninvolved lung lay at least 2 cm from the tumor margin and lacked atypia. Trimming removed 4 bases at V and 0 bases at J, with 12 bases between. This CDR3 comprises 15 residues. Germline values: CDR1 LNHDA, CDR2 SQIVND (reference sequence). Assay used: immunoSEQ multiplex PCR; TCRdb lists only in-frame clones, some missing. Of around 2,000 clones listed, 21% are singletons. The TCR comes from a man between 40 and 70 years old with stage I squamous cell lung carcinoma. The V and J genes are TRBV19 and TRBJ1-1; tentatively, D is TRBD1 (5 bases). The sample consisted of normal lung tissue next to the tumor, taken before any cancer treatment. The CDR3 protein is CASSRDGSMNTEAFF. CDR3 bases: TGTGCCAGTAGTAGGGACGGGTCCATGAACACTGAAGCTTTCTTT. Full variable domain (rest looked up from reference TRBV19 and TRBJ1-1): DGGITQSPKYLFRKEGQNVTLSCEQNLNHDAMYWYRQDPGQGLRLIYYSQIVNDFQKGDIAEGYSVSREKKESFPLTVTSAQKNPTAFYLCASSRDGSMNTEAFFGQGTRLTVV.